This T cell receptor beta chain comes out of a study of identical twins. Broader study findings: Invariant MAIT and iNKT cells may have partly biased zero-insertion analyses.

Germline V lookup: CDR1 LGHDT, CDR2 YNNKEL (reference sequence). CDR3 length: 14 amino acids. J lost 5 bases, V lost 3 bases, and 4 bases had no gene match. Turning to this clonotype: The target antigen is unknown.

Via MiXCR, TCRdb re-called the 5' RACE reads, giving one row per CDR3 protein. The sample yields some 500,000 distinct CDR3 sequences, just under 10% seen once. The same specimen was also included in a second study, on yellow fever vaccine responses in identical twins. That publication notes: The T cell response to vaccination in identical twins was reportedly partly convergent and partly personalized.

The genes are TRBV3-1 and TRBJ2-1; TRBD2 agrees at 7 bases. Sequenced material: PBMCs. The TCR comes from a woman aged 18-29 years in good health. In DNA, the CDR3 is TGTGCCAGCAGCCACCGACTAGCAAACAATGAGCAGTTCTTC. Translating gives CASSHRLANNEQFF.